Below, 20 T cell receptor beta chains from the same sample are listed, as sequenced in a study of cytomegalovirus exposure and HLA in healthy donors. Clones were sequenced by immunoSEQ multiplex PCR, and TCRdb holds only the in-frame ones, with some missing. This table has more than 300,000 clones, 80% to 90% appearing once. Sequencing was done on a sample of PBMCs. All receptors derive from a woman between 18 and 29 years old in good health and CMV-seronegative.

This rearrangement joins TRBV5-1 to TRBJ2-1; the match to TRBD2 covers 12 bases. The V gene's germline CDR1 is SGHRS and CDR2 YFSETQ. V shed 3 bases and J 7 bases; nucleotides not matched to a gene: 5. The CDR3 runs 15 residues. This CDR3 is CASSSPSGRANEQFF. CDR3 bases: TGCGCCAGCAGCTCACCTAGCGGGAGGGCTAATGAGCAGTTCTTC.

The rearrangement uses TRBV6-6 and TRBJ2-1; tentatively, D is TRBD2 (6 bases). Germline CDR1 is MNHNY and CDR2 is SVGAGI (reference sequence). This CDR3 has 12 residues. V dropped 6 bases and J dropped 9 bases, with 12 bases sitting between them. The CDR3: CASRDLGGEQFF. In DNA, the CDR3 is TGTGCCAGCAGGGACCTGGGAGGTGAGCAGTTCTTC.

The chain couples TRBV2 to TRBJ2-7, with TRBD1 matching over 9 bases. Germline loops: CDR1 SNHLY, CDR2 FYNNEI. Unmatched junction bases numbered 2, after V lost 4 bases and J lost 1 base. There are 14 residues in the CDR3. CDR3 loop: CASSGQGVSYEQYF. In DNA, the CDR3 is TGTGCCAGCAGTGGACAGGGGGTTTCCTACGAGCAGTACTTC. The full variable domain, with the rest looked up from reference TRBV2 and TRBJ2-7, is EPEVTQTPSHQVTQMGQEVILRCVPISNHLYFYWYRQILGQKVEFLVSFYNNEISEKSEIFDDQFSVERPDGSNFTLKIRSTKLEDSAMYFCASSGQGVSYEQYFGPGTRLTVT.

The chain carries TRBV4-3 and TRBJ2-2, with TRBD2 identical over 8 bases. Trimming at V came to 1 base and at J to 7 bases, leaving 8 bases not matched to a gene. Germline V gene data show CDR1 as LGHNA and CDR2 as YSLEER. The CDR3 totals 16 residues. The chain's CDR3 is CASSQVREGPVGELFF. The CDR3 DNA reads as TGCGCCAGCAGCCAAGTCCGGGAGGGCCCGGTCGGGGAGCTGTTTTTT.

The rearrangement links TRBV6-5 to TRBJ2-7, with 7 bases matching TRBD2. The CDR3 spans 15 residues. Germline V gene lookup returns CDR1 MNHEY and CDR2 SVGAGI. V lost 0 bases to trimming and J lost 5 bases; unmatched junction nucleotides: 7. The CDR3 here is CASSYSWAGVDEQYF. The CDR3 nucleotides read TGTGCCAGCAGTTACTCGTGGGCGGGAGTCGACGAGCAGTACTTC.

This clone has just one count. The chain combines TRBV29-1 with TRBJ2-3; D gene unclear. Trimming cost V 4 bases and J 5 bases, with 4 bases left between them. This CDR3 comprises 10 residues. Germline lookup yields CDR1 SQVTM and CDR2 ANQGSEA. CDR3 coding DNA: TGCAGCGTTGCCGTAGATACGCAGTATTTT. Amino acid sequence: CSVAVDTQYF.

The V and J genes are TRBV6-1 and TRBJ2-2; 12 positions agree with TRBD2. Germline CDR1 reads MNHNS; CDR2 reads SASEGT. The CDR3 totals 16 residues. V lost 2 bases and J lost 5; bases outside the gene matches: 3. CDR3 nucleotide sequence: TGTGCCAGCAGTGAACCACTAGCGGGAGGTACCGGGGAGCTGTTTTTT. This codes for CASSEPLAGGTGELFF.

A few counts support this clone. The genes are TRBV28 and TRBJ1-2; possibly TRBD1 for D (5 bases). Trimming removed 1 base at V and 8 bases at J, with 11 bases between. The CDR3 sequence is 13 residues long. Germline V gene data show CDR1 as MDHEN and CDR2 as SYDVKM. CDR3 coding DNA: TGTGCCAGCAGTTTATCCGGGGGGGACGGCTACACCTTC. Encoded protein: CASSLSGGDGYTF.

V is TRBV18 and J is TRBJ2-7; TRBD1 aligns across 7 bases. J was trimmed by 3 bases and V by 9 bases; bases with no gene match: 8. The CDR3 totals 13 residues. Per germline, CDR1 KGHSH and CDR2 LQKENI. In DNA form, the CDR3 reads TGTGCCAGTAGACCGGGACAGCTCTACGAGCAGTACTTC. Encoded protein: CASRPGQLYEQYF.

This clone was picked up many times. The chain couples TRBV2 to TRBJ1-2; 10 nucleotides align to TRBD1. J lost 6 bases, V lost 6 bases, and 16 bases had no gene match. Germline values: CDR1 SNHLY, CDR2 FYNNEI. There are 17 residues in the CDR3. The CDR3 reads CASRRWGDGQGVDGYTF. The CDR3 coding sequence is TGTGCCAGCAGAAGATGGGGCGACGGACAGGGGGTTGATGGCTACACCTTC.

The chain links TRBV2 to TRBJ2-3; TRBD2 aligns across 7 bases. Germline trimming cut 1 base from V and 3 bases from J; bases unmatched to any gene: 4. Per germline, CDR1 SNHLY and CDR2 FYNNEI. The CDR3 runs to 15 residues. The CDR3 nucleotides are TGTGCCAGCAGTGAAGGACTAGCCAGGACAGATACGCAGTATTTT. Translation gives CASSEGLARTDTQYF.

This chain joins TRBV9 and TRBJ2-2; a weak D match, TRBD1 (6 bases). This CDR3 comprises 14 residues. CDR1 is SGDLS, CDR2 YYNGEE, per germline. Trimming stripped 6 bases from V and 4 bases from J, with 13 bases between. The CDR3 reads CASMGPQGTGELFF. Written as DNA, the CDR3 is TGTGCCAGCATGGGTCCACAGGGCACCGGGGAGCTGTTTTTT. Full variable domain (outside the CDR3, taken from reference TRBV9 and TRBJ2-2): DSGVTQTPKHLITATGQRVTLRCSPRSGDLSVYWYQQSLDQGLQFLIQYYNGEERAKGNILERFSAQQFPDLHSELNLSSLELGDSALYFCASMGPQGTGELFFGEGSRLTVL.

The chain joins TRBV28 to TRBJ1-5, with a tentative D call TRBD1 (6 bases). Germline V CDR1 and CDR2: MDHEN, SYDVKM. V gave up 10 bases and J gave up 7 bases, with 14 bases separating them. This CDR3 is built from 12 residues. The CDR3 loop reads CAISGGGQPQHF. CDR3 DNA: TGTGCCATCTCGGGGGGGGGCCAGCCCCAGCATTTT.

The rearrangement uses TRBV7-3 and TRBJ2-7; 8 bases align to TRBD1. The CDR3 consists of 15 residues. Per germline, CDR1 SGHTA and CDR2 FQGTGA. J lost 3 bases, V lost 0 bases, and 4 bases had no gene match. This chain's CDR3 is CASSLTGQGLYEQYF. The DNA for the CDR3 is TGTGCCAGCAGCTTAACCGGACAGGGCCTCTACGAGCAGTACTTC.

The chain's CDR3 is CASSLGGSTYEQYF. In DNA, the CDR3 is TGTGCCAGCAGCTTGGGGGGAAGTACATACGAGCAGTACTTC. The gene calls are TRBV7-6 and TRBJ2-7; weak D call: TRBD2 (6 bases). The CDR3 contains 14 residues. Per the germline V gene, CDR1 is SGHVS and CDR2 is FNYEAQ. Trimming pared 3 bases from V and 4 bases from J, leaving 13 bases between.

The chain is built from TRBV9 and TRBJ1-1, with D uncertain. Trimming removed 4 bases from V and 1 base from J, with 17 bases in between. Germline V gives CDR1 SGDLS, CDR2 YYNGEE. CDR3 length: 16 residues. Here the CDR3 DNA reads TGTGCCAGCAGCAATGGGGAACTAGGCTCGAACACTGAAGCTTTCTTT. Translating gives CASSNGELGSNTEAFF. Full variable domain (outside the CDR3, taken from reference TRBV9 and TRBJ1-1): DSGVTQTPKHLITATGQRVTLRCSPRSGDLSVYWYQQSLDQGLQFLIQYYNGEERAKGNILERFSAQQFPDLHSELNLSSLELGDSALYFCASSNGELGSNTEAFFGQGTRLTVV.

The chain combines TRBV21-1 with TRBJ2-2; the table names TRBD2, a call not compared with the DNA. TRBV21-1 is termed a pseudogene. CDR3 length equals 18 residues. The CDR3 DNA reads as TGTGCCAGCAGCAAAGTCCTCCGACTAGCGGGAGTAGTGGGGGAGCTGTTTTTT. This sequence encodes CASSKVLRLAGVVGELFF.

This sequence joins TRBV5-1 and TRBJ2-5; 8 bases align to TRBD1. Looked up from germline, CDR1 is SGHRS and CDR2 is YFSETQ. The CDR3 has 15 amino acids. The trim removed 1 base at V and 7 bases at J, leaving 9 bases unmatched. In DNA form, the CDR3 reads TGCGCCAGCAGCTTGACAGGACAGGGAACGGGGACCCAGTACTTC. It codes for CASSLTGQGTGTQYF.

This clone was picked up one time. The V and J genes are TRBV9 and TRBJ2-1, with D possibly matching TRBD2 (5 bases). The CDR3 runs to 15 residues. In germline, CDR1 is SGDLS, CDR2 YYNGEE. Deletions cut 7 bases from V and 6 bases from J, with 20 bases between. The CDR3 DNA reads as TGTGCCAGCGGACCCGGGCTAGCCGCCTTCAATGAGCAGTTCTTC. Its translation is CASGPGLAAFNEQFF. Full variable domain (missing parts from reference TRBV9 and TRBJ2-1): DSGVTQTPKHLITATGQRVTLRCSPRSGDLSVYWYQQSLDQGLQFLIQYYNGEERAKGNILERFSAQQFPDLHSELNLSSLELGDSALYFCASGPGLAAFNEQFFGPGTRLTVL.

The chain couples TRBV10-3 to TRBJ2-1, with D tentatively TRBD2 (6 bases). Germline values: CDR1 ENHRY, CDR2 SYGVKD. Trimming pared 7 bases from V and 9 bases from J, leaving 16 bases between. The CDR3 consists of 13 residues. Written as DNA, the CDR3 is TGTGCCATCAAGGAGGGCCACCCGGGTGAGCAGTTCTTC. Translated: CAIKEGHPGEQFF.